This TCR beta chain was captured by sequencing in a study of shared clonotypes between healthy human individuals. Produced via immunoSEQ multiplex PCR; TCRdb's table is partial and in-frame only. The sample includes more than 400,000 clones, 78% of them seen just once. The unsorted samples took 90 million to 95 million PBMCs to get genomic DNA. A single count supports this clone. Antigen specificity is unknown. V shed 5 bases and J 5 bases; nucleotides not matched to a gene: 9. Looked up from germline, CDR1 is LGHNA and CDR2 is YNFKEQ. This CDR3 has 16 residues. Findings and caveats of the study: Since donors were few, the genetic and exposure-history diversity represented was limited.

Specimen: PBMCs. This clonotype was sampled from a woman aged 40 to 55 in good health. Some clones in this sample may be carry-over from other donors' samples. The chain joins TRBV4-2 to TRBJ2-7; 13 bases align to TRBD2. The CDR3 region has the DNA TGTGCCAGCAGCTCCCCGACTAGCGGGAGGCTAAACGAGCAGTACTTC. This translates into CASSSPTSGRLNEQYF.